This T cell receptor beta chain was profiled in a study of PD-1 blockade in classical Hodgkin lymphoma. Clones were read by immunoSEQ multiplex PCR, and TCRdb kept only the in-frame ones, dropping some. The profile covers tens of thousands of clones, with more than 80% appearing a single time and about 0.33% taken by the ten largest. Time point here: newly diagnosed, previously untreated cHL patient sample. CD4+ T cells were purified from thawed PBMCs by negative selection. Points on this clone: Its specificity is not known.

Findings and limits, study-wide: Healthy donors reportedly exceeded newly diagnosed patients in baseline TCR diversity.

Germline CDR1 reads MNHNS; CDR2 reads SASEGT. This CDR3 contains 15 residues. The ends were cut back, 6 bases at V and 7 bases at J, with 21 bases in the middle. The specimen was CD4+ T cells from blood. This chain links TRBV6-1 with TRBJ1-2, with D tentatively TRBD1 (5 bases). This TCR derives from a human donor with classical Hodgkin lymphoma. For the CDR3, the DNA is TGTGCCAGCAGATCCCCGGGGCTGAGGGTCGGTGGCTACACCTTC. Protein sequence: CASRSPGLRVGGYTF.